The source of this TCR beta chain is a study of blood T cell repertoires in COVID-19. Study as a whole: The samples span acute and convalescent COVID-19 from the United States, Italy and Spain. T cells, B-cell-depleted T cells, or PBMCs provided the cDNA or gDNA that served as material.

The CDR3 loop spans 14 amino acids. V was trimmed by 0 bases and J by 6 bases, leaving 9 bases between them. The germline CDR1 and CDR2 sequences are MGHDK and SYGVNS. Original processing methods: From reference gene primer amplification, estimates of nucleated cell counts were derived. This table comes from immunoSEQ multiplex PCR, and its TCRdb copy is limited to in-frame clones, with some not included. The V and J calls and the clone size are those of that table, but D and trimming were determined from the DNA. The sample lists about 160,000 clones, 90% to 95% occurring once. The sample taken for sequencing was peripheral blood. The chain employs TRBV25-1 and TRBJ2-1; tentative D call: TRBD1 (6 bases). This clonotype was obtained from a woman aged 50 to 65 with acute or convalescent COVID-19. This chain's CDR3 is CASSEYAGVNEQFF. In DNA, the CDR3 is TGTGCCAGCAGTGAATATGCAGGGGTCAATGAGCAGTTCTTC.